This T cell receptor (beta chain) was sequenced in a study of cytotoxic CD8 clonotypes in ibrutinib-treated CLL. Here immunoSEQ multiplex PCR was the method, and the copy in TCRdb shows in-frame clones only, minus some. Of approximately 84,000 clones detected, around 75% appear once; the ten largest clones hold approximately 5.1%. Germline lookup yields CDR1 LGHNA and CDR2 YSLEER. This CDR3 region has 22 residues. The V gene end was trimmed by 0 bases and the J gene end by 2 bases; junction bases not matched to a gene: 13. The V call is TRBV4-3, the J call TRBJ2-2, with 15 bases that match TRBD2. The receptor's source is a human donor with chronic lymphocytic leukemia. The material sequenced was PBMCs, taken after 12 months of ibrutinib treatment. DNA of the CDR3: TGCGCCAGCAGCCAAGAAGCGGGACTAGCGGGGGGCTGGGATGTCAACACCGGGGAGCTGTTTTTT. This codes for CASSQEAGLAGGWDVNTGELFF.